This passage covers 11 T cell receptor beta chains from one sample sequenced in a study of blood T cell repertoires in COVID-19. Here immunoSEQ multiplex PCR was the method, and the copy in TCRdb shows in-frame clones only, minus some. The sample records about 150,000 clones, around 80% being singletons. What was sequenced was peripheral blood. These receptor sequences come from a human donor with acute or convalescent COVID-19. The donor label of this sample is uncertain.

The V and J genes are TRBV29-1 and TRBJ2-6, with 7 positions matching TRBD1. Germline V CDR1 and CDR2: SQVTM, ANQGSEA. The CDR3 loop spans 15 amino acids. V lost 4 bases, J lost 0 bases, and 3 bases stayed unmatched. CDR3 coding DNA: TGCAGCGTTGGGACAGGCTTCTCTGGGGCCAACGTCCTGACTTTC. It yields the protein CSVGTGFSGANVLTF.

The rearrangement links TRBV6-1 to TRBJ1-3; D gene unclear. V lost 3 bases, J lost 0 bases, and 6 bases lay in between. CDR3 length: 14 amino acids. Germline CDR1 is MNHNS and CDR2 is SASEGT. CDR3 sequence: CASSDSLSGNTIYF. In DNA form, the CDR3 reads TGTGCCAGCAGTGATTCCCTCTCTGGAAACACCATATATTTT.

The rearrangement joins TRBV18 to TRBJ2-6; 8 bases align to TRBD1. Germline lookup yields CDR1 KGHSH and CDR2 LQKENI. This CDR3 region has 19 residues. Losses at the gene ends were 6 bases for V and 0 bases for J; bases not matched to a gene: 13. The CDR3 reads CASSPVSGTGSSGANVLTF. For the CDR3, the DNA is TGTGCCAGCTCCCCTGTGTCGGGGACAGGCAGCTCTGGGGCCAACGTCCTGACTTTC.

This clone was counted a single time. The chain has TRBV6-5 and TRBJ1-5; TRBD1 matches 7 bases. The germline CDR1 and CDR2 sequences are MNHEY and SVGAGI. There are 15 residues in the CDR3. Trimming took 6 bases from V and 1 from J; bases not matched to a gene: 6. CDR3 bases: TGTGCCAGCAGGTCGGACAGGCGAAGCAATCAGCCCCAGCATTTT. Translated: CASRSDRRSNQPQHF.

The chain joins TRBV5-1 to TRBJ2-5; TRBD1 is a possible D gene (5 bases). Germline CDR1 and CDR2: SGHRS and YFSETQ. Deletions cut 0 bases from V and 2 bases from J, with 5 bases between. This CDR3 is built from 13 residues. CDR3 DNA: TGCGCCAGCAGCTTGGAGGGGCAAGAGACCCAGTACTTC. Translated, it gives CASSLEGQETQYF.

This chain connects TRBV5-6 to TRBJ1-5; D ambiguous. The germline V gene encodes CDR1 SGHDT and CDR2 YYEEEE. The CDR3 spans 15 residues. Trimming removed 4 bases from V and 6 bases from J, with 17 bases in between. The CDR3 DNA reads as TGTGCCAGCAGCCTCGACGGGAGGATAGGTCAGCCCCAGCATTTT. Its protein is CASSLDGRIGQPQHF.

This clone was recorded only once. The CDR3 DNA is TGTGCCAGCAGCTTTTCGGGACAGGGTTACAATGAGCAGTTCTTC. Translated, it gives CASSFSGQGYNEQFF. The chain recombines TRBV5-6 with TRBJ2-1; the match to TRBD1 covers 9 bases. V lost 2 bases to trimming and J lost 4 bases; unmatched junction nucleotides: 4. This CDR3 is built from 15 residues. Germline V CDR1 and CDR2: SGHDT, YYEEEE.

V gene TRBV6-5 combines with J gene TRBJ1-2; 10 bases fit TRBD1. Germline-derived CDR1 and CDR2 are MNHEY and SVGAGI. After removal of 0 bases from V and 8 bases from J, the junction contained 9 bases not matched to a gene. CDR3 length: 16 amino acids. The DNA for the CDR3 is TGTGCCAGCAGTTACTCAAACCCCGGGACAGGGGAAGGCTACACCTTC. It specifies CASSYSNPGTGEGYTF.

The J gene is TRBJ1-3, the V gene TRBV5-4; TRBD1 matches 9 bases. The V and J ends lost 4 bases and 4 bases, in that order; junction bases with no gene match: 9. The CDR3 consists of 16 residues. Germline CDR1 reads SGHNT; CDR2 reads YYREEE (reference sequence). CDR3 in DNA: TGTGCCAGCAGCCTGGTGGGACAGGGTAACGGAAACACCATATATTTT. This translates into CASSLVGQGNGNTIYF.

The chain recombines TRBV2 with TRBJ1-1; no definite D call. The length of the CDR3 is 13 residues. Germline V lookup: CDR1 SNHLY, CDR2 FYNNEI. The V end was cut by 7 bases, the J end by 1 base, with 10 bases between. DNA of the CDR3: TGTGCCAGCACCAGGCAGGAGAACACTGAAGCTTTCTTT. As protein: CASTRQENTEAFF.

This sequence joins TRBV19 and TRBJ1-2; a weak D match, TRBD1 (6 bases). The V gene's germline CDR1 is LNHDA and CDR2 SQIVND (reference sequence). The CDR3 runs 15 residues. Trimming stripped 9 bases from V and 4 bases from J, with 21 bases between. DNA of the CDR3: TGTGCCAGCACCCGCACGGGGGGGCAGGGCTATGGCTACACCTTC. It is translated as CASTRTGGQGYGYTF.